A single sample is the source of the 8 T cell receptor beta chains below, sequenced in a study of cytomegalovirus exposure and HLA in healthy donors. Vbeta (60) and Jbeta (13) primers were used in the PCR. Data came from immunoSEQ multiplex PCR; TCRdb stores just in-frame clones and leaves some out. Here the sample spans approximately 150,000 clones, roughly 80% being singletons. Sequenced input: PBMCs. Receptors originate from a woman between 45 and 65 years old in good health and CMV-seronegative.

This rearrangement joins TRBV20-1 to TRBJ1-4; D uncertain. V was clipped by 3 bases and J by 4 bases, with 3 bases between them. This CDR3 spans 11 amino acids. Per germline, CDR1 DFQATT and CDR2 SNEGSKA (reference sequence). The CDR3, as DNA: TGCAGTGCTAGGTATAATGAAAAACTGTTTTTT. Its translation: CSARYNEKLFF.

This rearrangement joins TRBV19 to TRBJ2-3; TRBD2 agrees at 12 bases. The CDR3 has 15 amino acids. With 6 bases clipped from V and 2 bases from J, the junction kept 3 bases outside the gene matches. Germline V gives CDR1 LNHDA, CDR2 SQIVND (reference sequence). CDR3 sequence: CASSRLAGDTDTQYF. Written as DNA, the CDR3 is TGTGCCAGTAGCCGACTAGCGGGGGACACAGATACGCAGTATTTT.

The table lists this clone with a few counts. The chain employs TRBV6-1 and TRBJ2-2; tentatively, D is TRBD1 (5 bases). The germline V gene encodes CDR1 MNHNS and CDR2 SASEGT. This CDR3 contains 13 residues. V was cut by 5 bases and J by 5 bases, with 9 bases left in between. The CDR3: CASSPKGTGELFF. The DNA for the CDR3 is TGTGCCAGCAGTCCAAAGGGGACCGGGGAGCTGTTTTTT.

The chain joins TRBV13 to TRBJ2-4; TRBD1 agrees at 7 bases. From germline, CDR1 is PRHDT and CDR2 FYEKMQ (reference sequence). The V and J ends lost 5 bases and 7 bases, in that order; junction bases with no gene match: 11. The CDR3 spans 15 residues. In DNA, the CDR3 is TGTGCCAGCAGCCCGTCAGGGGGTAGTGGGAACATTCAGTACTTC. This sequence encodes CASSPSGGSGNIQYF.

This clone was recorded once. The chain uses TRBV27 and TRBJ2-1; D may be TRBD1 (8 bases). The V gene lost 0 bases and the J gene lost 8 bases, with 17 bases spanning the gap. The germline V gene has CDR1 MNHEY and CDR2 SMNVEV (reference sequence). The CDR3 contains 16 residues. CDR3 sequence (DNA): TGTGCCAGCAGTTTATCAACAGGGGGGGTGGTTGATGAGCAGTTCTTC. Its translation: CASSLSTGGVVDEQFF.

The CDR3 here is CASSVEGQRGIDTQYF. CDR3 DNA sequence: TGTGCCAGCAGCGTAGAAGGCCAGCGAGGGATTGATACGCAGTATTTT. This chain uses TRBV9 with TRBJ2-3; weak D call: TRBD2 (5 bases). CDR1 is SGDLS, CDR2 YYNGEE, per germline. V was cut by 0 bases and J by 6 bases, with 17 bases left in between. CDR3 length: 16 residues.

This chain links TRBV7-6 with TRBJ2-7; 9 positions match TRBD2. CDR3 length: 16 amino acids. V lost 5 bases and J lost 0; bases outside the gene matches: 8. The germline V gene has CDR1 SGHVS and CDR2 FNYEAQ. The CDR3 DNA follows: TGTGCCAGCAGCGCCATTAGCGGGGGTCTCTCCTACGAGCAGTACTTC. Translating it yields CASSAISGGLSYEQYF.

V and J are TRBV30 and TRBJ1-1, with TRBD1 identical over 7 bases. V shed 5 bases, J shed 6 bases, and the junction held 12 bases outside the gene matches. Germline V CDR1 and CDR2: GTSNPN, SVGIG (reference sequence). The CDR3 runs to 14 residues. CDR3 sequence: CAWALRGLGPEAFF. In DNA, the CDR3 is TGTGCCTGGGCACTGAGGGGGCTGGGCCCTGAAGCTTTCTTT.